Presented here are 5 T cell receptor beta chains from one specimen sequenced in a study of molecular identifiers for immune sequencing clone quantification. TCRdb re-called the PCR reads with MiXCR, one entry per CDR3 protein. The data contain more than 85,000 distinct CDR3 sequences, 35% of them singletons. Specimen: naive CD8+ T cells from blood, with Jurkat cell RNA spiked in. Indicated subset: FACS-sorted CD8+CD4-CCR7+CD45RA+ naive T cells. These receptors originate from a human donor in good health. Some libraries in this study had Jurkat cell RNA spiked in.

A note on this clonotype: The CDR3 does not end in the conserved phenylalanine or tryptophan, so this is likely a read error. CDR3 bases: TGCAGTGCTCACGGACAATACTGGATTAGTGGGTCACCCCTCCACTAT. It specifies CSAHGQYWISGSPLHY. The chain recombines TRBV20-1 with TRBJ1-6; D possibly corresponds to TRBD1 (5 bases). V was shortened by 5 bases and J by 10 bases, with 24 bases between the two germline ends. CDR3 size: 16 residues. CDR1 and CDR2 from the germline V gene are DFQATT and SNEGSKA (reference sequence).

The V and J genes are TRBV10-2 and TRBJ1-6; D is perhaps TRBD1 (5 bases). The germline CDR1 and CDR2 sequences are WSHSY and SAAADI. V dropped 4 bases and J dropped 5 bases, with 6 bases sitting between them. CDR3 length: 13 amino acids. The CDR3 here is CASSGGDNSPLHF. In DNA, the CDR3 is TGCGCCAGCAGTGGAGGGGATAATTCACCCCTCCACTTT.

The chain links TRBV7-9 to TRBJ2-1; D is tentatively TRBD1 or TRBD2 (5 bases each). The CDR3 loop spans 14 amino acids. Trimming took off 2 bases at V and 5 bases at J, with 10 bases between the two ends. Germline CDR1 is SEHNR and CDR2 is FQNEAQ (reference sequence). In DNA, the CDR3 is TGTGCCAGCAGCTTATACGGGACCAACAATGAGCAGTTCTTC. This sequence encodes CASSLYGTNNEQFF.

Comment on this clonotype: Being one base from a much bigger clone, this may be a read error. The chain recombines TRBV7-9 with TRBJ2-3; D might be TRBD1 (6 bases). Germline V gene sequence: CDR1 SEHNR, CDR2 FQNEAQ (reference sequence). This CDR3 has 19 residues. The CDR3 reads CASSRTLVIHRESIDTQYF. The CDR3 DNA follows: TGTGCCAGCAGCCGAACCCTCGTCATCCACAGGGAAAGCATAGATACGCAGTATTTT.

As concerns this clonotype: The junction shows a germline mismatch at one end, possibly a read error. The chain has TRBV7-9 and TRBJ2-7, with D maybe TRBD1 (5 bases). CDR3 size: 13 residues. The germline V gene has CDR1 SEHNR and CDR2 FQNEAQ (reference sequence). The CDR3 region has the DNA TGTGCCAGCAGCCTAGACGTTGGGGCTGCGCAGTCCTTC. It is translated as CASSLDVGAAQSF.